These 9 T cell receptor beta chains were sequenced from one sample in a study of blood T cell repertoires in COVID-19. Assay used: immunoSEQ multiplex PCR; TCRdb lists only in-frame clones, some missing. Altogether more than 95,000 clones are present, over 70% being singletons, with the ten largest covering 4.1%. The sample consisted of peripheral blood. All receptors come from a man between 60 and 70 years old with acute or convalescent COVID-19.

This chain links TRBV9 with TRBJ2-5, with 8 bases that match TRBD2. Trimming removed 0 bases from V and 5 bases from J; junction bases left unmatched: 9. The germline V gene has CDR1 SGDLS and CDR2 YYNGEE. The CDR3 is 16 residues long. CDR3 region: CASSVGSSGEAETQYF. CDR3 DNA: TGTGCCAGCAGCGTAGGAAGTAGCGGGGAGGCGGAGACCCAGTACTTC.

In its sample, this clone was seen a few times. The V and J genes are TRBV27 and TRBJ2-2; weak D call: TRBD1 (6 bases). Germline loops: CDR1 MNHEY, CDR2 SMNVEV (reference sequence). V lost 2 bases and J lost 8, with 12 bases in between. CDR3 length: 14 residues. The CDR3 coding sequence is TGTGCCAGCAGTTTAGGCTCAGGGGTAGGGGAGCTGTTTTTT. Translating it yields CASSLGSGVGELFF.

The J gene is TRBJ2-7, the V gene TRBV18; a weak D match, TRBD1 (5 bases). V was trimmed by 2 bases and J by 7 bases, leaving 9 bases between them. Germline loops: CDR1 KGHSH, CDR2 LQKENI. CDR3 length equals 12 residues. The CDR3 reads CASSPRGKEQYV. DNA for the CDR3: TGTGCCAGCTCACCAAGGGGTAAGGAGCAGTACGTC.

This clone was recorded at least ten times. V gene TRBV5-6 combines with J gene TRBJ1-2; 8 bases are shared with TRBD1. The CDR3 extends over 15 amino acids. Germline CDR1 SGHDT, CDR2 YYEEEE. V lost 2 bases to trimming and J lost 7 bases; unmatched junction nucleotides: 10. CDR3 nucleotides: TGTGCCAGCAGCTTAACCGGGACAGGTGTGCTTGGCTACACCTTC. Its translation: CASSLTGTGVLGYTF.

The chain uses TRBV5-6 and TRBJ1-2, with D hard to call. The V gene's germline CDR1 is SGHDT and CDR2 YYEEEE. Trimming left V 2 bases short and J 2 bases short, with 7 bases between. The CDR3 extends over 13 amino acids. The CDR3 spells CASSFWENYGYTF. The CDR3, as DNA: TGTGCCAGCAGCTTCTGGGAGAACTATGGCTACACCTTC.

The chain recombines TRBV3-1 (or the pseudogene TRBV3-2) with TRBJ2-3, with 9 bases that match TRBD2. The CDR3 has 15 amino acids. The germline gives CDR1 LGHDT, CDR2 YNNKEL (reference sequence). V lost 4 bases to trimming and J lost 5 bases; unmatched junction nucleotides: 7. CDR3 DNA: TGTGCCAGCAGCCCGGGACTAGCCGATGGAGATACGCAGTATTTT. It specifies CASSPGLADGDTQYF.

This clone was detected only a few times. This chain uses TRBV11-2 with TRBJ1-6, with D uncertain. Germline lookup yields CDR1 SGHAT and CDR2 FQNNGV. The CDR3 has 13 residues. Trimming removed 8 bases at V and 7 bases at J, with 12 bases between. The CDR3: CASARRGNSPLHF. CDR3 nucleotides: TGTGCCAGCGCCCGACGGGGAAATTCACCCCTCCACTTT.

The chain carries TRBV5-1 and TRBJ1-3; D ambiguous. Looked up from germline, CDR1 is SGHRS and CDR2 is YFSETQ. The ends were cut back, 3 bases at V and 4 bases at J, with 8 bases in the middle. CDR3 length: 13 residues. CDR3 in amino acids: CASSSGAGNTIYF. CDR3 DNA sequence: TGCGCCAGCAGCTCAGGCGCCGGAAACACCATATATTTT.

J is TRBJ1-4 and V is TRBV9; possible D gene TRBD1, 6 bases. V lost 4 bases and J lost 8, with 15 bases in between. The CDR3 sequence is 14 residues long. CDR1 and CDR2 (germline): SGDLS, YYNGEE. In DNA form, the CDR3 reads TGTGCCAGCAGCAAGGGCAGGGGTGGCGAAAAACTGTTTTTT. Encoded protein: CASSKGRGGEKLFF.